The 30 T cell receptor beta chains listed next were all sequenced from one sample in a study of OX40 agonist ivuxolimab in advanced cancers. Clones were read by immunoSEQ multiplex PCR, and TCRdb kept only the in-frame ones, dropping some. The table has roughly 41,000 clones, 82% seen once; the top ten hold about 1.8%. The sequencing here drew on CD4+ or CD8+ T cells sorted from blood, taken in a trial of the OX40 agonist ivuxolimab. The receptor set was obtained from an adult with an advanced solid tumor such as melanoma, head and neck, liver or kidney cancer.

This clone came up a few times. V gene TRBV6-1 combines with J gene TRBJ1-4; D call uncertain. Trimming took 4 bases from V and 0 from J, leaving 12 bases between them. In germline, CDR1 is MNHNS, CDR2 SASEGT. There are 16 residues in the CDR3. The CDR3 protein is CASSAPTLTTNEKLFF. The CDR3 region has the DNA TGTGCCAGCAGTGCCCCCACCCTTACAACTAATGAAAAACTGTTTTTT.

The gene calls are TRBV7-3 and TRBJ2-5, with 11 nucleotides matching TRBD2. With 5 bases clipped from V and 1 base from J, the junction kept 6 bases outside the gene matches. The germline V gene encodes CDR1 SGHTA and CDR2 FQGTGA. The CDR3 is 16 residues long. CDR3: CASSVSGGAPQETQYF. CDR3 nucleotides: TGTGCCAGCAGCGTTAGCGGGGGGGCCCCCCAAGAGACCCAGTACTTC.

V and J are TRBV9 and TRBJ1-6; 7 nucleotides line up with TRBD1. The trim removed 0 bases at V and 6 bases at J, leaving 3 bases unmatched. Germline V gene sequence: CDR1 SGDLS, CDR2 YYNGEE. This CDR3 comprises 15 residues. CDR3 region: CASSVEDRPNSPLHF. The CDR3 coding sequence is TGTGCCAGCAGCGTAGAGGACAGGCCTAATTCACCCCTCCACTTT.

The chain employs TRBV29-1 and TRBJ1-2; TRBD1 matches at 12 bases. The germline V gene has CDR1 SQVTM and CDR2 ANQGSEA. The CDR3 is 15 residues long. V lost 6 bases to trimming and J lost 8 bases; unmatched junction nucleotides: 13. The CDR3 protein is CSVTGQGAYLFGYTF. The CDR3 DNA reads as TGCAGCGTAACGGGACAGGGGGCCTATCTATTCGGCTACACCTTC.

The V and J genes are TRBV19 and TRBJ1-4; tentatively, D is TRBD1 (5 bases). Germline-derived CDR1 and CDR2 are LNHDA and SQIVND (reference sequence). Trimming removed 3 bases at V and 5 bases at J, with 10 bases between. The CDR3 sequence is 14 residues long. The CDR3: CASSMLGTNEKLFF. The CDR3 DNA is TGTGCCAGTAGTATGCTCGGGACGAATGAAAAACTGTTTTTT.

The chain has TRBV18 and TRBJ1-5, with D possibly TRBD1 on 5 matching bases. V dropped 3 bases and J dropped 5 bases, with 8 bases sitting between them. The CDR3 contains 13 residues. The V gene's germline CDR1 is KGHSH and CDR2 LQKENI. CDR3 DNA sequence: TGTGCCAGCTCACCGGGGCGGGATCAGCCCCAGCATTTT. Protein: CASSPGRDQPQHF.

J is TRBJ2-3 and V is TRBV10-3; TRBD2 matches at 9 bases. V shed 9 bases and J 1 base; nucleotides not matched to a gene: 8. The CDR3 runs 15 residues. CDR1 is ENHRY and CDR2 is SYGVKD in the germline V gene. The CDR3 bases are TGTGCCATTGCGGTGGCGGGGGGGCGCACAGATACGCAGTATTTT. Translation gives CAIAVAGGRTDTQYF.

This clone was counted only a few times. The chain uses TRBV5-1 and TRBJ1-2; D possibly corresponds to TRBD1 (6 bases). The CDR3 sequence is 14 residues long. Trimming left V 3 bases short and J 1 base short, with 10 bases between. The germline gives CDR1 SGHRS, CDR2 YFSETQ. CDR3 sequence: CASSSTGFNYGYTF. The DNA for the CDR3 is TGCGCCAGCAGCTCGACAGGTTTTAACTATGGCTACACCTTC.

The V and J genes are TRBV6-5 and TRBJ2-7; perhaps TRBD2 as D (6 bases). The CDR3 consists of 13 residues. Between the trimmed V and J ends, which lost 4 bases and 7 bases, there was a span of 14 bases. Germline V gives CDR1 MNHEY, CDR2 SVGAGI. DNA of the CDR3: TGTGCCAGCAGTTCCCAGGGACTCGGGGAGCAGTACTTC. This encodes CASSSQGLGEQYF.

The chain has TRBV6-1 and TRBJ2-5; D ambiguous. Germline assignment: CDR1 MNHNS and CDR2 SASEGT. Trimming took 0 bases from V and 4 from J, leaving 12 bases between them. The CDR3 length is 15 residues. The DNA for the CDR3 is TGTGCCAGCAGTGAAGCAGGGTCCATTCGAGAGACCCAGTACTTC. Its protein is CASSEAGSIRETQYF.

V usage is TRBV9 and J usage is TRBJ2-5; the match to TRBD2 covers 7 bases. With 4 bases clipped from V and 1 base from J, the junction kept 4 bases outside the gene matches. This CDR3 comprises 14 residues. The V gene's germline CDR1 is SGDLS and CDR2 YYNGEE. The CDR3 reads CASSPGTTQETQYF. The CDR3 DNA follows: TGTGCCAGCAGCCCAGGGACTACCCAAGAGACCCAGTACTTC.

The chain is built from TRBV5-1 and TRBJ2-3, with 7 bases matching TRBD1. This CDR3 is built from 14 residues. Trimming removed 3 bases from V and 6 bases from J; junction bases left unmatched: 7. Germline V gene data show CDR1 as SGHRS and CDR2 as YFSETQ. CDR3 bases: TGCGCCAGCAGCTCAGGGACAGCGCGGGATACGCAGTATTTT. Protein product: CASSSGTARDTQYF.

The chain joins TRBV7-9 to TRBJ1-1; tentative D call: TRBD1 (5 bases). The CDR3 covers 15 residues. The germline V gene encodes CDR1 SEHNR and CDR2 FQNEAQ (reference sequence). V was trimmed by 0 bases and J by 2 bases, leaving 10 bases between them. CDR3 sequence: CASSLAGGLNTEAFF. The CDR3 DNA reads TGTGCCAGCAGCTTAGCGGGGGGGTTAAACACTGAAGCTTTCTTT.

The rearrangement uses TRBV2 and TRBJ1-4, with D maybe TRBD1 (6 bases). V was shortened by 6 bases and J by 2 bases, with 16 bases between the two germline ends. Looked up from germline, CDR1 is SNHLY and CDR2 is FYNNEI. The CDR3 is made up of 16 amino acids. DNA for the CDR3: TGTGCCAGCAGCGAAAGAGGGGGACGGACTAATGAAAAACTGTTTTTT. Its protein product is CASSERGGRTNEKLFF.

CDR3 nucleotide sequence: TGCGCCAGCAGCCACACCGGGAACCTTCCCCTTAATGAAAAACTGTTTTTT. As protein: CASSHTGNLPLNEKLFF. The chain recombines TRBV4-1 with TRBJ1-4; D gene uncertain. The CDR3 is 17 amino acids. From germline, CDR1 is MGHRA and CDR2 YSYEKL. V lost 3 bases and J 4 bases, leaving 18 bases between the germline ends.

The chain has TRBV7-8 and TRBJ2-3; perhaps TRBD1 as D (6 bases). Trimming took off 5 bases at V and 11 bases at J, with 14 bases between the two ends. The CDR3 extends over 12 amino acids. Germline assignment: CDR1 SGHVS and CDR2 FQNEAQ. In DNA, the CDR3 is TGTGCCAGCAGCCCGTACGGGACATTGCAGTATTTT. It is translated as CASSPYGTLQYF.

This clone appeared a few times. The rearrangement uses TRBV6-1 and TRBJ1-6; TRBD1 is a possible D gene (5 bases). The length of the CDR3 is 14 residues. Trimming removed 5 bases at V and 4 bases at J, with 9 bases between. Germline CDR1 MNHNS, CDR2 SASEGT. CDR3 bases: TGTGCCAGCAGTTCGGGGCCTTATAATTCACCCCTCCACTTT. It translates to CASSSGPYNSPLHF.

The rearrangement uses TRBV10-1 and TRBJ1-1, with D possibly matching TRBD1 (6 bases). Per the germline V gene, CDR1 is WNHNN and CDR2 is SYGVQD (reference sequence). The ends were cut back, 7 bases at V and 1 base at J, with 19 bases in the middle. The CDR3 runs to 16 residues. CDR3 DNA: TGCGCCAGCACCCATGACTGCAGGGGCAGGAACACTGAAGCTTTCTTT. This codes for CASTHDCRGRNTEAFF.

V gene TRBV7-8 combines with J gene TRBJ2-4; D is ambiguous. Germline CDR1 SGHVS, CDR2 FQNEAQ. V was pared by 2 bases and J by 5 bases, with 16 bases between. This CDR3 comprises 16 residues. This CDR3 is CASSLLLGRWENIQYF. In DNA, the CDR3 is TGTGCCAGCAGCTTACTGCTAGGACGGTGGGAAAACATTCAGTACTTC.

The rearrangement uses TRBV19 and TRBJ1-2, with D unclear. Deletions cut 6 bases from V and 7 bases from J, with 12 bases between. This CDR3 spans 12 amino acids. Germline V CDR1 and CDR2: LNHDA, SQIVND (reference sequence). CDR3 DNA sequence: TGTGCCAGTAGACGGGAGACGGGTGGCTACACCTTC. This codes for CASRRETGGYTF. The full variable domain, completed using reference TRBV19 and TRBJ1-2, is DGGITQSPKYLFRKEGQNVTLSCEQNLNHDAMYWYRQDPGQGLRLIYYSQIVNDFQKGDIAEGYSVSREKKESFPLTVTSAQKNPTAFYLCASRRETGGYTFGSGTRLTVV.

The gene calls are TRBV27 and TRBJ1-1; no reliable D call. The V and J ends lost 2 bases and 6 bases respectively, with 13 bases between them. This CDR3 has 14 amino acids. Per germline, CDR1 MNHEY and CDR2 SMNVEV (reference sequence). Here the CDR3 reads CASSLRTRGAEAFF. CDR3 bases: TGTGCCAGCAGTTTACGGACCCGAGGCGCTGAAGCTTTCTTT.

The chain combines TRBV7-2 with TRBJ1-1, with D uncertain. This CDR3 has 13 residues. Germline loops: CDR1 SGHTA, CDR2 FQGNSA. The V gene lost 6 bases and the J gene lost 7 bases, with 15 bases spanning the gap. The CDR3 reads CASSLTSTDEAFF. DNA of the CDR3: TGTGCCAGCAGTCTCACTAGCACCGATGAAGCTTTCTTT.

The chain is built from TRBV11-2 and TRBJ1-2; tentative D call: TRBD1 (5 bases). V was cut by 2 bases and J by 6 bases, with 13 bases left in between. The CDR3 consists of 14 residues. Germline loops: CDR1 SGHAT, CDR2 FQNNGV. CDR3 DNA: TGTGCCAGCAGCTTATGGGGCAATCTCGATGGCTACACCTTC. This gives the protein CASSLWGNLDGYTF.

The chain uses TRBV5-1 and TRBJ1-2, with 12 bases lining up with TRBD1. The V and J ends lost 3 bases and 8 bases, in that order; junction bases with no gene match: 8. Per the germline V gene, CDR1 is SGHRS and CDR2 is YFSETQ. This CDR3 has 15 residues. CDR3 nucleotides: TGCGCCAGCAGCTACTCCGGGACAGGGGGCGAGGGCTACACCTTC. Its translation: CASSYSGTGGEGYTF.

The V gene is TRBV5-5, the J gene TRBJ2-2; TRBD2 matches at 11 bases. In germline, CDR1 is SGHKS, CDR2 YYEKEE (reference sequence). After removal of 0 bases from V and 5 bases from J, the junction contained 6 bases not matched to a gene. The CDR3 has 17 residues. In DNA form, the CDR3 reads TGTGCCAGCAGCTTGGGTGGGACTAGCGGACGGACCGGGGAGCTGTTTTTT. As protein: CASSLGGTSGRTGELFF.

The J gene is TRBJ1-4, the V gene TRBV15; 10 nucleotides align to TRBD1. The CDR3 is 13 residues long. CDR1 LNHNV and CDR2 YYDKDF come from the germline V gene (reference sequence). V dropped 11 bases and J dropped 5; count of bases not matched to a gene: 5. The CDR3 region has the DNA TGTGCCGCCCGGACAGGGGGAAATGAAAAACTGTTTTTT. It yields the protein CAARTGGNEKLFF.

This clone was counted only a few times. This chain links TRBV4-2 with TRBJ1-2; 8 positions agree with TRBD1. V lost 3 bases and J lost 6; bases outside the gene matches: 6. Per germline, CDR1 LGHNA and CDR2 YNFKEQ. The CDR3 totals 14 residues. In DNA form, the CDR3 reads TGTGCCAGCAGCCATTTGGACAGGGAAGATGGCTACACCTTC. Translation gives CASSHLDREDGYTF.

The chain is built from TRBV4-2 and TRBJ2-6, with D possibly matching TRBD2 (5 bases). Trimming cost V 8 bases and J 4 bases, with 15 bases left between them. The CDR3 runs to 15 residues. Germline values: CDR1 LGHNA, CDR2 YNFKEQ. The DNA of the CDR3 is TGTGCCAGCTCTCCTTACCCGGGGGGGGCCAACGTCCTGACTTTC. Its translation: CASSPYPGGANVLTF.

The V gene is TRBV11-2, the J gene TRBJ1-2; a weak D match, TRBD1 (5 bases). Trimming stripped 2 bases from V and 1 base from J, with 14 bases between. The germline V gene has CDR1 SGHAT and CDR2 FQNNGV. This CDR3 has 16 residues. The CDR3 loop is CASSLPPGTFNYGYTF. DNA of the CDR3: TGTGCCAGCAGCTTACCACCTGGGACGTTTAACTATGGCTACACCTTC.

The rearrangement uses TRBV19 and TRBJ1-1; D unclear. The ends were cut back, 5 bases at V and 3 bases at J, with 10 bases in the middle. This CDR3 comprises 13 residues. Germline V CDR1 and CDR2: LNHDA, SQIVND (reference sequence). CDR3 residues: CASSPLSYTEAFF. The CDR3, as DNA: TGTGCCAGTAGTCCCCTCTCGTACACTGAAGCTTTCTTT.